This passage covers 8 T cell receptor beta chains from one sample sequenced in a study of human T cells and chemical hapten exposure. A single record per CDR3 protein comes from TCRdb applying MiXCR to the RACE reads. The data contain about 290,000 distinct CDR3 sequences, roughly 7.7% of them singletons. Time point specified: pre-sensitization, week 0. Noted treatment: therapeutic diphenylcyclopropenone sensitization with weekly scalp DPC. The specimen comprised whole blood, sampled in connection with sensitization to the hapten diphenylcyclopropenone (DPC). Receptors were obtained from a man younger than 35 with alopecia areata. Some clones in this sample may be carry-over from other donors' samples.

The CDR3 nucleotides read TGTGCCAGCAGCAAAAAAACAGGGGCGCCAACTAATGAAAAACTGTTTTTT. Translation gives CASSKKTGAPTNEKLFF. This rearrangement joins TRBV7-9 to TRBJ1-4, with 7 nucleotides matching TRBD1. The CDR3 contains 17 residues. The germline gives CDR1 SEHNR, CDR2 FQNEAQ (reference sequence). Trimming at V came to 5 bases and at J to 0 bases, leaving 9 bases not matched to a gene.

This clonotype turned up a few times. The chain couples TRBV5-1 to TRBJ2-7; weak D call: TRBD2 (6 bases). Trimming cost V 4 bases and J 3 bases, with 17 bases left between them. Germline lookup yields CDR1 SGHRS and CDR2 YFSETQ. This CDR3 is 15 amino acids long. This chain's CDR3 is CASSIGGVVDYEQYF. The CDR3 region has the DNA TGCGCCAGCAGCATTGGCGGGGTAGTCGACTACGAGCAGTACTTC.

This clonotype has just a few counts. The chain uses TRBV6-2 or TRBV6-3 and TRBJ1-6; 8 nucleotides line up with TRBD1. The V gene end was trimmed by 3 bases and the J gene end by 5 bases; junction bases not matched to a gene: 9. CDR3 length: 17 amino acids. Per the germline V gene, CDR1 is MNHEY and CDR2 is SVGEGT. The CDR3 is CASSYYTGGADNSPLHF. CDR3 coding DNA: TGTGCCAGCAGTTATTATACAGGGGGTGCCGATAATTCACCCCTCCACTTT.

This clonotype was seen more than once but under ten times. V usage is TRBV6-1 and J usage is TRBJ1-5; D is undetermined. Between the trimmed V and J ends, which lost 6 bases and 2 bases, there was a span of 5 bases. The CDR3 consists of 12 residues. Germline V gives CDR1 MNHNS, CDR2 SASEGT. The DNA for the CDR3 is TGTGCCAGCAGCGGGGGCAATCAGCCCCAGCATTTT. This translates into CASSGGNQPQHF.

Ten or more counts support this clonotype. This chain connects TRBV7-2 to TRBJ2-3; D perhaps matches TRBD2 (6 bases). V shed 1 base and J shed 5 bases, with 16 bases lying between them. CDR1 is SGHTA, CDR2 FQGNSA, per germline. The CDR3 sequence is 16 residues long. CDR3 sequence: CASSLGAGARGDTQYF. DNA of the CDR3: TGTGCCAGCAGCTTAGGGGCAGGTGCGCGGGGAGATACGCAGTATTTT. The full variable domain, its missing parts supplied by reference TRBV7-2 and TRBJ2-3, is GAGVSQSPSNKVTEKGKDVELRCDPISGHTALYWYRQSLGQGLEFLIYFQGNSAPDKSGLPSDRFSAERTGGSVSTLTIQRTQQEDSAVYLCASSLGAGARGDTQYFGPGTRLTVL.

In the case of this clonotype: A read error may be the cause here, since a much bigger clone is one base away. The chain couples TRBV28 to TRBJ1-6, with D possibly being TRBD1 (6 bases). CDR1 MDHEN and CDR2 SYDVKM come from the germline V gene. The CDR3 runs to 14 residues. The CDR3 nucleotides read TGTGCCAGCAGTTTGGGCAGGGGTAATTCACCCCTCCTCTTT. Amino acids: CASSLGRGNSPLLF.

The table lists this clonotype with many counts. The chain employs TRBV20-1 and TRBJ1-2; 7 positions agree with TRBD1. The CDR3 is 12 amino acids. V was clipped by 6 bases and J by 4 bases; unmatched bases: 5. CDR1 and CDR2 from the germline V gene are DFQATT and SNEGSKA (reference sequence). CDR3 sequence reads: CSARGQFYGYTF. The CDR3, as DNA: TGCAGTGCCCGGGGACAGTTCTATGGCTACACCTTC.

This clonotype was observed many times. V is TRBV6-6 and J is TRBJ1-4; D is ambiguous. CDR1 and CDR2 (germline): MNHNY, SVGAGI (reference sequence). CDR3 length: 12 amino acids. Deletions cut 5 bases from V and 8 bases from J, with 9 bases between. The CDR3 is CASSPLREKLFF. The DNA of the CDR3 is TGTGCCAGCAGTCCACTTAGGGAAAAACTGTTTTTT.